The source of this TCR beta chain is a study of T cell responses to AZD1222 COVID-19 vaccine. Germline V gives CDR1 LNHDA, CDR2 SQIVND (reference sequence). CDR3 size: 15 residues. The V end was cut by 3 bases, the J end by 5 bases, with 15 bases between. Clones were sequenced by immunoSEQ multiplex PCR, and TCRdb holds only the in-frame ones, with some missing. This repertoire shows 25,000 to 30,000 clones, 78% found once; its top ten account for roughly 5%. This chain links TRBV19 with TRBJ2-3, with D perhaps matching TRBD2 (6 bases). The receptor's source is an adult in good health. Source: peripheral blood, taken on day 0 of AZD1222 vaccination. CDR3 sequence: CASSMDVGAGDTQYF. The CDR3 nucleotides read TGTGCCAGTAGTATGGACGTGGGAGCGGGAGATACGCAGTATTTT.